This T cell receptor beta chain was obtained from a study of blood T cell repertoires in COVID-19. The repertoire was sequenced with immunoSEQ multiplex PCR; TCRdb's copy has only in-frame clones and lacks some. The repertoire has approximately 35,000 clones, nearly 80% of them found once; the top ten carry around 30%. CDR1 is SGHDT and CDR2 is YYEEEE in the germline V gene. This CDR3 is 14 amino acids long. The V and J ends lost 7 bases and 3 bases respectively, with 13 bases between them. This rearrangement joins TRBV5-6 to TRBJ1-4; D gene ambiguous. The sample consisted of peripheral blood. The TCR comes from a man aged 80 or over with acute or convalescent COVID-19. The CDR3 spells CASGGIGPNEKLFF. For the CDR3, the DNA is TGTGCCAGCGGAGGGATTGGGCCTAATGAAAAACTGTTTTTT. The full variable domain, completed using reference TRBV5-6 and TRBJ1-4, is DAGVTQSPTHLIKTRGQQVTLRCSPKSGHDTVSWYQQALGQGPQFIFQYYEEEERQRGNFPDRFSGHQFPNYSSELNVNALLLGDSALYLCASGGIGPNEKLFFGSGTQLSVL.